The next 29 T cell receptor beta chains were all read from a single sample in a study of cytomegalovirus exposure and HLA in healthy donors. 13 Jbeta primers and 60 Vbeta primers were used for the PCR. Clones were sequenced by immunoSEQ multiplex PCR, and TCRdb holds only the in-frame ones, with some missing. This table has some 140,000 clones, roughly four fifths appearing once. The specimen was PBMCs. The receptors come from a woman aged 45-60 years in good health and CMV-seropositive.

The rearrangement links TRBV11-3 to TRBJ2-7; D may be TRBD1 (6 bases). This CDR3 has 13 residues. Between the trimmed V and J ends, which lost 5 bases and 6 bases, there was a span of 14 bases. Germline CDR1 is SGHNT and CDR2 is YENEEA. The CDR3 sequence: CASSPEGRGEQYF. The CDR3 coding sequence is TGTGCCAGCAGCCCGGAAGGCAGGGGCGAGCAGTACTTC.

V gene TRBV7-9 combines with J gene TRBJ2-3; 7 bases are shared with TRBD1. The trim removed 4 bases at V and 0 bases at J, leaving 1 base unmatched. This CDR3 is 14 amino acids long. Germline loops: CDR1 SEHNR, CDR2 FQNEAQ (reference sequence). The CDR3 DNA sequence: TGTGCCAGCAGCTGGGGACAGAGCACAGATACGCAGTATTTT. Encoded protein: CASSWGQSTDTQYF.

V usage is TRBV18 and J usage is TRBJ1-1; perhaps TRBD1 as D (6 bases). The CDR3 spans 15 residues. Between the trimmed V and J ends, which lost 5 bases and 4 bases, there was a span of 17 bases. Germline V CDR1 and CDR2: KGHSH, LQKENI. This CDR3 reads CASSSQGTGSTEAFF. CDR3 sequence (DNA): TGTGCCAGCTCATCTCAGGGGACGGGGAGCACTGAAGCTTTCTTT. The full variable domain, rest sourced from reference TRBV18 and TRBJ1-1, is NAGVMQNPRHLVRRRGQEARLRCSPMKGHSHVYWYRQLPEEGLKFMVYLQKENIIDESGMPKERFSAEFPKEGPSILRIQQVVRGDSAAYFCASSSQGTGSTEAFFGQGTRLTVV.

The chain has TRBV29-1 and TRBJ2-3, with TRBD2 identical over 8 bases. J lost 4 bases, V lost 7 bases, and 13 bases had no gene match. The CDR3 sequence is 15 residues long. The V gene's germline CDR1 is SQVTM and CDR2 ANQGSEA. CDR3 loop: CSGNVRSGGADTQYF. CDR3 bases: TGCAGCGGGAACGTTAGAAGCGGGGGAGCAGATACGCAGTATTTT.

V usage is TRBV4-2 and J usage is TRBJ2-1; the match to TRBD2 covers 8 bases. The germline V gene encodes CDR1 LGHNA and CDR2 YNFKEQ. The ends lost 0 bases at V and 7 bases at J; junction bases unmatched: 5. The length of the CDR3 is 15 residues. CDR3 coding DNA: TGTGCCAGCAGCCAAGACCCGGCTAGCGGGAATGAGCAGTTCTTC. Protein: CASSQDPASGNEQFF.

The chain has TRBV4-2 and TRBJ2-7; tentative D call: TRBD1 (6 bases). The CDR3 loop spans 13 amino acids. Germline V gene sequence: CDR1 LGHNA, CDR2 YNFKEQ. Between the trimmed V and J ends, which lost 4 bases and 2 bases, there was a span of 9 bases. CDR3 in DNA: TGTGCCAGCAGCCGGGACAAGACCTACGAGCAGTACTTC. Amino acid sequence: CASSRDKTYEQYF.

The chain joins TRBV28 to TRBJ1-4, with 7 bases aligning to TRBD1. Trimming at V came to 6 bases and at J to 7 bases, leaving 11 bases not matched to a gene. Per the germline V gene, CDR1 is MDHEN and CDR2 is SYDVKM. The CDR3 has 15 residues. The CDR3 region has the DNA TGTGCCAGCAGCCGCCGGACAGGTCGCTTTGAAAAACTGTTTTTT. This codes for CASSRRTGRFEKLFF. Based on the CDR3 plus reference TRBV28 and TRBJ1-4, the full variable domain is DVKVTQSSRYLVKRTGEKVFLECVQDMDHENMFWYRQDPGLGLRLIYFSYDVKMKEKGDIPEGYSVSREKKERFSLILESASTNQTSMYLCASSRRTGRFEKLFFGSGTQLSVL.

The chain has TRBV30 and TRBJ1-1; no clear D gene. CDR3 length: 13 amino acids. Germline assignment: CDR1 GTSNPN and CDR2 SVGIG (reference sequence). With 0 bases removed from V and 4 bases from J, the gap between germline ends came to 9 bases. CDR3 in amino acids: CAWSVRGTTEAFF. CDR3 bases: TGTGCCTGGAGTGTACGTGGCACCACTGAAGCTTTCTTT.

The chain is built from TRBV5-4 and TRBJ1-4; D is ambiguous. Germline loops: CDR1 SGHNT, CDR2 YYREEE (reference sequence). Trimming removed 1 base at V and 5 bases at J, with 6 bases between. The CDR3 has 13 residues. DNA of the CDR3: TGTGCCAGCAGCTTGCGGCGGAATGAAAAACTGTTTTTT. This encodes CASSLRRNEKLFF.

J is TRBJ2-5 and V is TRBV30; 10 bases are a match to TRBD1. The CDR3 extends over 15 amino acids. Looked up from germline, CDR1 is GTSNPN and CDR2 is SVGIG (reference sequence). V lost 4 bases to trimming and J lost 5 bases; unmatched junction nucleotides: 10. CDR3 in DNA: TGTGCCTGGAACCCCGGACAGGGGGGGAGGGAGACCCAGTACTTC. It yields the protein CAWNPGQGGRETQYF.

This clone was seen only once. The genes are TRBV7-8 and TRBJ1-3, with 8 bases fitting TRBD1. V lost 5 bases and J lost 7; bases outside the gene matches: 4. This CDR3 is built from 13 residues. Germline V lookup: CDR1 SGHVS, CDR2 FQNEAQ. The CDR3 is CASSVTGDNTIYF. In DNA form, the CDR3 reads TGTGCCAGCAGCGTGACAGGGGACAACACCATATATTTT.

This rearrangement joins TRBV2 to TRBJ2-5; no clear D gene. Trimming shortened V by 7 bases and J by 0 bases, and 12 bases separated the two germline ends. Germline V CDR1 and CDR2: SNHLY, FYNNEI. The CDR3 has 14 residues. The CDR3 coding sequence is TGTGCCAGCACCATTACTGCGTACCAAGAGACCCAGTACTTC. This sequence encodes CASTITAYQETQYF.

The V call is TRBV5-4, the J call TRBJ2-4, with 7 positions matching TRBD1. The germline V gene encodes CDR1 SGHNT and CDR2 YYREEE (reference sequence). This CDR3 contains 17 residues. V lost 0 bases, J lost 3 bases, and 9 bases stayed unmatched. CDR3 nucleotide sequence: TGTGCCAGCAGCTTGGAGGCGTCACAGGGGTTCAAAAACATTCAGTACTTC. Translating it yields CASSLEASQGFKNIQYF.

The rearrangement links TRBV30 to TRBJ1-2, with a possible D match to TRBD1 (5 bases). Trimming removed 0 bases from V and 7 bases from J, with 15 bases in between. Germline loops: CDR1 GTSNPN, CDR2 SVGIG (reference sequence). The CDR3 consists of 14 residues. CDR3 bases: TGTGCCTGGAGTGTTAGTCAGGGTCATGGTGGCTACACCTTC. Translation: CAWSVSQGHGGYTF.

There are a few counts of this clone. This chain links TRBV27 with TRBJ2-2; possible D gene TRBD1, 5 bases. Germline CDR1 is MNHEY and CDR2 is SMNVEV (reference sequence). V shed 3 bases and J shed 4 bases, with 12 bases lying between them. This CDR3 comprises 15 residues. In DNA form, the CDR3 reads TGTGCCAGCAGTTTCGGCCAGGGTAGCACCGGGGAGCTGTTTTTT. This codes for CASSFGQGSTGELFF.

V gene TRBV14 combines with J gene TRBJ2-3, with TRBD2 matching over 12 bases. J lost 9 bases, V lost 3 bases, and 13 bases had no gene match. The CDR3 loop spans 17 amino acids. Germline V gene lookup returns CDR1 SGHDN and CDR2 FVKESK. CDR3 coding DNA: TGTGCCAGCAGCCACCCGAGGGCTAGCGGGGGGGCATGGACGCAGTATTTT. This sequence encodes CASSHPRASGGAWTQYF. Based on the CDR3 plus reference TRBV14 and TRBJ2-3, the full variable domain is EAGVTQFPSHSVIEKGQTVTLRCDPISGHDNLYWYRRVMGKEIKFLLHFVKESKQDESGMPNNRFLAERTGGTYSTLKVQPAELEDSGVYFCASSHPRASGGAWTQYFGPGTRLTVL.

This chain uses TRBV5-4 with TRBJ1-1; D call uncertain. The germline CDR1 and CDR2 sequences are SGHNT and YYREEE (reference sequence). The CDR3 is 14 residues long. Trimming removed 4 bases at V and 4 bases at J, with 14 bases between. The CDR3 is CASSRGSVGTEAFF. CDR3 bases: TGTGCCAGCAGCAGAGGGTCGGTGGGCACTGAAGCTTTCTTT.

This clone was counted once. The CDR3 region has the DNA TGTGCCAGCAGGACGGGGAGCAATCAGCCCCAGCATTTT. Translating it yields CASRTGSNQPQHF. This chain uses TRBV28 with TRBJ1-5; D remains unclear. V dropped 6 bases and J dropped 1 base, with 7 bases sitting between them. The CDR3 contains 13 residues. Germline loops: CDR1 MDHEN, CDR2 SYDVKM.

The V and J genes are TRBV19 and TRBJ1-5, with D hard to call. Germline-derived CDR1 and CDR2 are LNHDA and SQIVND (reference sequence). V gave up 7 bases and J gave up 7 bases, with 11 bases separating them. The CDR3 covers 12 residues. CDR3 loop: CASKSGAQPQHF. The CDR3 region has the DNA TGTGCCAGTAAATCGGGTGCCCAGCCCCAGCATTTT.

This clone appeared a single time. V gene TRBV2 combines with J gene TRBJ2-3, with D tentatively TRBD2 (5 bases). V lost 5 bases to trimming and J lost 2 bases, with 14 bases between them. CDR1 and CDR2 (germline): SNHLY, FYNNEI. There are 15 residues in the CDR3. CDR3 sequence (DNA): TGTGCCAGCAGTCTTCGGGATGTGGACACAGATACGCAGTATTTT. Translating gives CASSLRDVDTDTQYF.

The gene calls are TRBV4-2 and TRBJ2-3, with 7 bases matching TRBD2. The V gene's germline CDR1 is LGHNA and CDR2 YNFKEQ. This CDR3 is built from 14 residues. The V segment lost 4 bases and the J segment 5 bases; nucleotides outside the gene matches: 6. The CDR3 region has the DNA TGTGCCAGCAGCCCCGGACTAGTGAAAGATACGCAGTATTTT. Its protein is CASSPGLVKDTQYF.

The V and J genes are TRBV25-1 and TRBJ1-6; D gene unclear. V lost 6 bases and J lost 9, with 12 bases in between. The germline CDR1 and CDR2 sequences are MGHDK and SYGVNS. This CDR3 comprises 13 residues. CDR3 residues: CASSGIATSPLHF. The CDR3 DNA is TGTGCCAGCAGCGGGATTGCGACTTCACCCCTCCACTTT.

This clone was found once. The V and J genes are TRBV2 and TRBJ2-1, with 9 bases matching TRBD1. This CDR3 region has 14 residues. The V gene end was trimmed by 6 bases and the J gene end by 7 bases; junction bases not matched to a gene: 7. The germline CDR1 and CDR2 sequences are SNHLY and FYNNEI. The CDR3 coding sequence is TGTGCCAGCAGGACGGGACAGGGCGATAATGAGCAGTTCTTC. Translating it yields CASRTGQGDNEQFF.

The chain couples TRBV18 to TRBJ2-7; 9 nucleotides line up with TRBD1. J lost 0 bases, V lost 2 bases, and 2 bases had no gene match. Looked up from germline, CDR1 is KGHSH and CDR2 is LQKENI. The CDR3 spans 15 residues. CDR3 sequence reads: CASSPAQGASYEQYF. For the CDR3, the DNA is TGTGCCAGCTCACCAGCACAGGGGGCCTCCTACGAGCAGTACTTC. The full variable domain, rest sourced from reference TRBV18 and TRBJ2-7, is NAGVMQNPRHLVRRRGQEARLRCSPMKGHSHVYWYRQLPEEGLKFMVYLQKENIIDESGMPKERFSAEFPKEGPSILRIQQVVRGDSAAYFCASSPAQGASYEQYFGPGTRLTVT.

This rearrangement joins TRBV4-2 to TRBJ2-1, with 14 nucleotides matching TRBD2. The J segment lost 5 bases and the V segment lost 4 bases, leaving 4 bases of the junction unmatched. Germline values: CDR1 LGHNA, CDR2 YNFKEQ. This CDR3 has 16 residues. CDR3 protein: CASSRGLAGGNNEQFF. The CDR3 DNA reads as TGTGCCAGCAGCCGAGGACTAGCGGGGGGTAACAATGAGCAGTTCTTC.

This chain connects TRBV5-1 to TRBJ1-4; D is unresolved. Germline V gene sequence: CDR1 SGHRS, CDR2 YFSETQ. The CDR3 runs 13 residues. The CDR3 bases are TGCGCTACCCGGCCGGGTTCTAATGAAAAACTGTTTTTT. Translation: CATRPGSNEKLFF.

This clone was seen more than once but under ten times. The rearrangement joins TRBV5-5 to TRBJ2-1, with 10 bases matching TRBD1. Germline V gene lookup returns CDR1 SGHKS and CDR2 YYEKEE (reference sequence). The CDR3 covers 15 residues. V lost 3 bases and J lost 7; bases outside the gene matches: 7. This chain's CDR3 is CASSWRGQGNNEQFF. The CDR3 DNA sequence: TGTGCCAGCAGCTGGAGGGGACAGGGGAATAATGAGCAGTTCTTC. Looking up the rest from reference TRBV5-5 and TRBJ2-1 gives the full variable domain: DAGVTQSPTHLIKTRGQQVTLRCSPISGHKSVSWYQQVLGQGPQFIFQYYEKEERGRGNFPDRFSARQFPNYSSELNVNALLLGDSALYLCASSWRGQGNNEQFFGPGTRLTVL.

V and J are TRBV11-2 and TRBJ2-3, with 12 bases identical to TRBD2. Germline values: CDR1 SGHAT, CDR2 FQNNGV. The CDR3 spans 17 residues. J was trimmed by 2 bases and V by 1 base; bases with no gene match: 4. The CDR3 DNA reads TGTGCCAGCAGCTTAGTGGGGACTAGCGGGTACACAGATACGCAGTATTTT. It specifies CASSLVGTSGYTDTQYF.

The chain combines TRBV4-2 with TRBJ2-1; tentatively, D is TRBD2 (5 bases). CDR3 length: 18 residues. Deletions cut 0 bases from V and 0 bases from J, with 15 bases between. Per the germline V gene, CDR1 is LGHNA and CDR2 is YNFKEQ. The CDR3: CASSQDGELDSSYNEQFF. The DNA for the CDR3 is TGTGCCAGCAGCCAAGATGGGGAGCTAGATAGCTCCTACAATGAGCAGTTCTTC.